A single sample gave rise to the 21 T cell receptor beta chains below, sequenced in a study of blood T cell repertoires in COVID-19. The protocol was immunoSEQ multiplex PCR, while the TCRdb copy is restricted to in-frame clones and leaves out a portion. The sample comprises 150,000 or so clones, 84% of which are singletons, and roughly an eighth rests with the top ten. The sample comprised peripheral blood. The origin of the receptors is a man aged 18 to 30 with active or convalescent COVID-19.

The V gene is TRBV7-4, the J gene TRBJ1-6, with TRBD1 identical over 7 bases. The CDR3 sequence is 20 residues long. V lost 0 bases to trimming and J lost 0 bases; unmatched junction nucleotides: 11. Germline-derived CDR1 and CDR2 are SGHVT and SQSDAQ. Written as DNA, the CDR3 is TGTGCCAGCAGCTTAGCGGGACAGAGGTTTGAGGGCTCCTATAATTCACCCCTCCACTTT. The encoded protein is CASSLAGQRFEGSYNSPLHF.

V usage is TRBV10-1 and J usage is TRBJ1-2, with D unclear. This CDR3 comprises 13 residues. CDR1 WNHNN and CDR2 SYGVQD come from the germline V gene (reference sequence). V dropped 1 base and J dropped 7 bases, with 10 bases sitting between them. This CDR3 reads CASSEYSTSGYTF. The CDR3 DNA follows: TGCGCCAGCAGTGAGTACAGCACCTCTGGCTACACCTTC.

This chain uses TRBV15 with TRBJ2-2; weak D call: TRBD1 (5 bases). The CDR3 has 15 amino acids. The V gene lost 4 bases and the J gene lost 0 bases, with 9 bases spanning the gap. From germline, CDR1 is LNHNV and CDR2 YYDKDF (reference sequence). The CDR3 sequence: CATSTRQTNTGELFF. In DNA form, the CDR3 reads TGTGCCACCAGCACAAGACAGACGAACACCGGGGAGCTGTTTTTT.

This sequence joins TRBV5-1 and TRBJ2-1; 7 positions agree with TRBD2. In germline, CDR1 is SGHRS, CDR2 YFSETQ. The trim removed 2 bases at V and 5 bases at J, leaving 13 bases unmatched. This CDR3 has 17 amino acids. Here the CDR3 reads CASSLRRLARENNEQFF. The CDR3 nucleotides are TGCGCCAGCAGCTTACGCCGACTAGCCCGGGAGAACAATGAGCAGTTCTTC.

The table lists this clone with a count of one. The chain carries TRBV2 and TRBJ2-2, with 10 nucleotides matching TRBD2. Germline CDR1 and CDR2: SNHLY and FYNNEI. The CDR3 runs to 16 residues. V shed 6 bases and J 3 bases; nucleotides not matched to a gene: 7. CDR3 residues: CASRSGTSVDTGELFF. The CDR3 DNA reads TGTGCCAGCAGGTCCGGGACTAGCGTCGACACCGGGGAGCTGTTTTTT.

The J gene is TRBJ2-7, the V gene TRBV7-2; 12 bases match TRBD2. With V trimmed by 3 bases and J by 2 bases, 5 bases remained unmatched. Looked up from germline, CDR1 is SGHTA and CDR2 is FQGNSA. The CDR3 loop spans 16 amino acids. CDR3 DNA: TGTGCCAGCAGCTTTGGACTAGCGGGGAAAACCTACGAGCAGTACTTC. It yields the protein CASSFGLAGKTYEQYF. Together with reference TRBV7-2 and TRBJ2-7, the CDR3 gives the full variable domain: GAGVSQSPSNKVTEKGKDVELRCDPISGHTALYWYRQSLGQGLEFLIYFQGNSAPDKSGLPSDRFSAERTGGSVSTLTIQRTQQEDSAVYLCASSFGLAGKTYEQYFGPGTRLTVT.

This chain links TRBV28 with TRBJ1-4; D is perhaps TRBD1 (5 bases). Trimming shortened V by 4 bases and J by 4 bases, and 25 bases separated the two germline ends. This CDR3 has 19 amino acids. The V gene's germline CDR1 is MDHEN and CDR2 SYDVKM. The CDR3 here is CASSSLYGGGKKRNEKLFF. The CDR3 region has the DNA TGTGCCAGCAGTTCACTCTACGGGGGGGGAAAGAAACGTAATGAAAAACTGTTTTTT.

J is TRBJ2-7 and V is TRBV2, with 7 nucleotides matching TRBD1. The CDR3 loop spans 15 amino acids. V dropped 7 bases and J dropped 0; count of bases not matched to a gene: 9. The germline gives CDR1 SNHLY, CDR2 FYNNEI. The CDR3 DNA reads TGTGCCAGCACCCTGGACAGGTCACCCTCCTACGAGCAGTACTTC. It codes for CASTLDRSPSYEQYF. The whole variable domain, filled in from reference TRBV2 and TRBJ2-7, reads EPEVTQTPSHQVTQMGQEVILRCVPISNHLYFYWYRQILGQKVEFLVSFYNNEISEKSEIFDDQFSVERPDGSNFTLKIRSTKLEDSAMYFCASTLDRSPSYEQYFGPGTRLTVT.

This clone was detected only once. The chain combines TRBV19 with TRBJ2-5, with 9 bases matching TRBD1. V was pared by 0 bases and J by 2 bases, with 10 bases of the junction left unmatched. Germline V gene data show CDR1 as LNHDA and CDR2 as SQIVND (reference sequence). This CDR3 has 18 residues. The CDR3 reads CASSIENSGTGRQETQYF. In nucleotides, the CDR3 is TGTGCCAGTAGTATAGAGAACTCCGGGACAGGGAGACAAGAGACCCAGTACTTC.

The chain has TRBV7-9 and TRBJ2-1; the match to TRBD2 covers 10 bases. After removal of 7 bases from V and 9 bases from J, the junction contained 9 bases not matched to a gene. Germline lookup yields CDR1 SEHNR and CDR2 FQNEAQ (reference sequence). There are 14 residues in the CDR3. CDR3 bases: TGTGCCAGCAACAAAGCGGGGGGGCCGGCTGAGCAGTTCTTC. This translates into CASNKAGGPAEQFF.

This clone was seen ten or more times. The CDR3, as DNA: TGTGCCAGCAGGTCTACAGGGGGCACCACTGAAGCTTTCTTT. Protein sequence: CASRSTGGTTEAFF. The rearrangement uses TRBV7-9 and TRBJ1-1; 9 bases align to TRBD1. CDR1 and CDR2 from the germline V gene are SEHNR and FQNEAQ (reference sequence). The V and J ends lost 6 bases and 4 bases, in that order; junction bases with no gene match: 6. The length of the CDR3 is 14 residues. Based on the CDR3 plus reference TRBV7-9 and TRBJ1-1, the full variable domain is DTGVSQNPRHKITKRGQNVTFRCDPISEHNRLYWYRQTLGQGPEFLTYFQNEAQLEKSRLLSDRFSAERPKGSFSTLEIQRTEQGDSAMYLCASRSTGGTTEAFFGQGTRLTVV.

The chain has TRBV19 and TRBJ1-4; D is ambiguous. The CDR3 sequence is 14 residues long. V gave up 3 bases and J gave up 6 bases, with 11 bases separating them. The germline V gene has CDR1 LNHDA and CDR2 SQIVND (reference sequence). CDR3 amino acids: CASSIPGFDEKLFF. The CDR3 DNA reads as TGTGCCAGTAGTATCCCGGGGTTCGATGAAAAACTGTTTTTT.

This clone has a single count. The chain combines TRBV28 with TRBJ2-1; 11 bases match TRBD2. V gave up 1 base and J gave up 7 bases; unmatched junction bases: 9. Germline values: CDR1 MDHEN, CDR2 SYDVKM. The CDR3 is 17 residues long. CDR3 nucleotides: TGTGCCAGCAGTTTATACAGACTAGCGGGGAGAGGGAATGAGCAGTTCTTC. Translating gives CASSLYRLAGRGNEQFF. Looking up the rest from reference TRBV28 and TRBJ2-1 gives the full variable domain: DVKVTQSSRYLVKRTGEKVFLECVQDMDHENMFWYRQDPGLGLRLIYFSYDVKMKEKGDIPEGYSVSREKKERFSLILESASTNQTSMYLCASSLYRLAGRGNEQFFGPGTRLTVL.

This chain joins TRBV3-1 (or the pseudogene TRBV3-2) and TRBJ2-1; TRBD1 matches 7 bases. After removal of 3 bases from V and 4 bases from J, the junction contained 6 bases not matched to a gene. Germline CDR1 and CDR2: LGHDT and YNNKEL (reference sequence). This CDR3 contains 15 residues. The CDR3 loop is CASSQRDSRYNEQFF. The CDR3 DNA is TGTGCCAGCAGCCAGAGGGACAGCAGGTACAATGAGCAGTTCTTC.

The rearrangement uses TRBV19 and TRBJ1-1; possibly TRBD1 for D (5 bases). Germline loops: CDR1 LNHDA, CDR2 SQIVND (reference sequence). Deletions cut 5 bases from V and 2 bases from J, with 12 bases between. This CDR3 spans 14 amino acids. This CDR3 is CASSLGGGNTEAFF. The CDR3, as DNA: TGTGCCAGTAGTTTGGGGGGGGGAAACACTGAAGCTTTCTTT.

The table lists this clone with a few counts. This chain joins TRBV6-5 and TRBJ2-7, with 11 positions matching TRBD1. CDR1 is MNHEY and CDR2 is SVGAGI in the germline V gene. V trimming: 5 bases; J trimming: 3 bases; junction bases outside the gene matches: 6. This CDR3 contains 15 residues. CDR3 sequence: CASSNHGTGGYEQYF. CDR3 DNA sequence: TGTGCCAGCAGTAACCATGGGACAGGGGGCTACGAGCAGTACTTC.

This rearrangement joins TRBV28 to TRBJ2-4; 9 bases match TRBD2. The CDR3 spans 15 residues. V lost 6 bases, J lost 0 bases, and 3 bases stayed unmatched. Per the germline V gene, CDR1 is MDHEN and CDR2 is SYDVKM. DNA for the CDR3: TGTGCCAGCAGGTCTAGCGGGGCAGCCAAAAACATTCAGTACTTC. Translated, it gives CASRSSGAAKNIQYF. The full variable domain, its missing parts supplied by reference TRBV28 and TRBJ2-4, is DVKVTQSSRYLVKRTGEKVFLECVQDMDHENMFWYRQDPGLGLRLIYFSYDVKMKEKGDIPEGYSVSREKKERFSLILESASTNQTSMYLCASRSSGAAKNIQYFGAGTRLSVL.

The rearrangement links TRBV5-1 to TRBJ1-1; 8 nucleotides align to TRBD1. Germline V gene sequence: CDR1 SGHRS, CDR2 YFSETQ. The CDR3 loop spans 12 amino acids. With 4 bases clipped from V and 11 bases from J, the junction kept 7 bases outside the gene matches. The CDR3 is CASSLTQGEAFF. The CDR3, as DNA: TGCGCCAGCAGCCTAACACAGGGGGAGGCTTTCTTT.

The rearrangement links TRBV28 to TRBJ2-1, with 8 bases matching TRBD2. The CDR3 is 16 amino acids. Trimming at V came to 8 bases and at J to 4 bases, leaving 13 bases not matched to a gene. Germline CDR1 is MDHEN and CDR2 is SYDVKM. CDR3 protein: CASRLVGLAGYNEQFF. CDR3 bases: TGTGCCAGCCGGCTTGTAGGTCTAGCGGGTTACAATGAGCAGTTCTTC.

The chain uses TRBV4-1 and TRBJ1-1; 12 bases agree with TRBD1. CDR1 and CDR2 from the germline V gene are MGHRA and YSYEKL. Trimming took 4 bases from V and 5 from J; bases not matched to a gene: 5. The CDR3 sequence is 15 residues long. In DNA, the CDR3 is TGCGCCAGCAGCCCGGGACAGGGGGCGCGAACTGAAGCTTTCTTT. Its protein is CASSPGQGARTEAFF.

The V gene is TRBV5-6, the J gene TRBJ2-1; the D gene is possibly TRBD1 (5 bases). The CDR3 contains 17 residues. V was shortened by 4 bases and J by 0 bases, with 17 bases between the two germline ends. Germline CDR1 and CDR2: SGHDT and YYEEEE. In nucleotides, the CDR3 is TGTGCCAGCAGCAAGAAAGGGGTTGTAGGCTCCTACAATGAGCAGTTCTTC. Translation gives CASSKKGVVGSYNEQFF. Together with reference TRBV5-6 and TRBJ2-1, the CDR3 gives the full variable domain: DAGVTQSPTHLIKTRGQQVTLRCSPKSGHDTVSWYQQALGQGPQFIFQYYEEEERQRGNFPDRFSGHQFPNYSSELNVNALLLGDSALYLCASSKKGVVGSYNEQFFGPGTRLTVL.